Shown below are 22 T cell receptor beta chains from a single sample sequenced in a study of cytomegalovirus exposure and HLA in healthy donors. With 60 Vbeta and 13 Jbeta primers, the PCR was carried out. TCRdb keeps only in-frame clones here, not all; method: immunoSEQ multiplex PCR. Of 150,000 to 180,000 clones in the sample, around 70% were seen once. Sequencing was done on a sample of PBMCs. The receptors shown here come from a man younger than 40 in good health and CMV-seronegative.

This clone was picked up a small number of times. The genes are TRBV5-1 and TRBJ1-1; 8 positions agree with TRBD1. The length of the CDR3 is 15 residues. V was clipped by 2 bases and J by 6 bases; unmatched bases: 9. The germline CDR1 and CDR2 sequences are SGHRS and YFSETQ. CDR3 sequence reads: CASSLRQGMSAEAFF. As DNA, the CDR3 is TGCGCCAGCAGCTTACGACAGGGGATGTCGGCTGAAGCTTTCTTT.

The chain carries TRBV5-1 and TRBJ2-7; possibly TRBD1 for D (6 bases). The CDR3 spans 16 residues. V was cut by 4 bases and J by 0 bases, with 17 bases left in between. CDR1 SGHRS and CDR2 YFSETQ come from the germline V gene. In nucleotides, the CDR3 is TGCGCCAGCAGCGAAAACAGGGCTGTTTACTCCTACGAGCAGTACTTC. Residues: CASSENRAVYSYEQYF.

The genes are TRBV4-1 and TRBJ2-5; D gene unclear. The J call may be faulty, since TRBJ2-7 better matches the DNA end. The germline V gene has CDR1 MGHRA and CDR2 YSYEKL. The CDR3 spans 13 residues. The CDR3 reads CASSQDSVYEQYF. CDR3 coding DNA: TGCGCCAGCAGCCAAGATTCCGTTTACGAGCAGTACTTC.

This rearrangement joins TRBV28 to TRBJ1-2; 10 nucleotides align to TRBD1. The CDR3 totals 15 residues. J was trimmed by 1 base and V by 8 bases; bases with no gene match: 7. Germline CDR1 is MDHEN and CDR2 is SYDVKM. As DNA, the CDR3 is TGTGCCAGCCCTACCGGGGACAGGGGTAACTATGGCTACACCTTC. It translates to CASPTGDRGNYGYTF.

The V call is TRBV9, the J call TRBJ1-1; weak D call: TRBD1 (5 bases). The CDR3 sequence is 13 residues long. Trimming pared 4 bases from V and 5 bases from J, leaving 12 bases between. Germline assignment: CDR1 SGDLS and CDR2 YYNGEE. CDR3 nucleotides: TGTGCCAGCAGCCCCGGGGGAAGGACTGAAGCTTTCTTT. It codes for CASSPGGRTEAFF.

The chain employs TRBV6-1 and TRBJ2-5; 15 positions agree with TRBD2. V lost 1 base and J lost 3; bases outside the gene matches: 3. The CDR3 runs 17 residues. Looked up from germline, CDR1 is MNHNS and CDR2 is SASEGT. In nucleotides, the CDR3 is TGTGCCAGCAGTGAAGGTGGACTAGCGGGGGGGGAAGAGACCCAGTACTTC. Protein: CASSEGGLAGGEETQYF.

The rearrangement uses TRBV5-4 and TRBJ2-1, with D perhaps matching TRBD2 (5 bases). Trimming cost V 1 base and J 4 bases, with 12 bases left between them. Per the germline V gene, CDR1 is SGHNT and CDR2 is YYREEE (reference sequence). This CDR3 spans 15 amino acids. The CDR3 coding sequence is TGTGCCAGCAGCTTGCTTCGGGGAAGTTACAATGAGCAGTTCTTC. This sequence encodes CASSLLRGSYNEQFF.

The chain has TRBV6-5 and TRBJ2-5, with D possibly TRBD2 on 6 matching bases. The length of the CDR3 is 14 residues. The V end lost 0 bases, the J end lost 4 bases, and 9 bases lay between the germline ends. Germline V CDR1 and CDR2: MNHEY, SVGAGI. The CDR3 nucleotides are TGTGCCAGCAGTTACTCGGCGGGGCCAGAGACCCAGTACTTC. Amino acid sequence: CASSYSAGPETQYF.

Note on this clone: Mismatch with germline at one junction end may stem from a read error. This CDR3 reads CSSSQGGYEQYF. The DNA for the CDR3 is TGTTCCAGCAGCCAGGGGGGTTACGAGCAGTACTTC. J is TRBJ2-7 and V is TRBV7-9; D possibly corresponds to TRBD1 (7 bases). Germline loops: CDR1 SEHNR, CDR2 FQNEAQ (reference sequence). The CDR3 consists of 12 residues.

CDR3 DNA: TGTGCCAGCAGTGGGGCTAGCAATCAGCCCCAGCATTTT. Protein: CASSGASNQPQHF. The chain employs TRBV2 and TRBJ1-5; D is ambiguous. This CDR3 is 13 amino acids long. Germline V lookup: CDR1 SNHLY, CDR2 FYNNEI. V dropped 4 bases and J dropped 0 bases, with 4 bases sitting between them.

The rearrangement joins TRBV6-6 to TRBJ1-1, with 7 bases that match TRBD1. Trimming took 8 bases from V and 0 from J; bases not matched to a gene: 9. Germline V CDR1 and CDR2: MNHNY, SVGAGI (reference sequence). The CDR3 is made up of 15 amino acids. The CDR3 DNA sequence: TGTGCCAGCGGGGGAGAGGGGGCCTTGAACACTGAAGCTTTCTTT. Translated, it gives CASGGEGALNTEAFF.

Remarks on this clone: One end of the junction varies from germline; a read error may be responsible. This rearrangement joins TRBV27 to TRBJ1-2; TRBD1 aligns across 7 bases. In germline, CDR1 is MNHEY, CDR2 SMNVEV (reference sequence). The CDR3 has 14 amino acids. The CDR3 loop is CASSLADRADGYPF. The CDR3 DNA follows: TGTGCCAGCAGTTTAGCTGACAGGGCAGACGGCTACCCCTTC.

V usage is TRBV14 and J usage is TRBJ2-7, with D tentatively TRBD1 (6 bases). There are 14 residues in the CDR3. Looked up from germline, CDR1 is SGHDN and CDR2 is FVKESK. The ends were cut back, 4 bases at V and 2 bases at J, with 12 bases in the middle. The CDR3 coding sequence is TGTGCCAGCAGCCTCGGACAGAGTGCCTACGAGCAGTACTTC. It codes for CASSLGQSAYEQYF.

The chain joins TRBV4-3 to TRBJ1-6; no definite D call. The CDR3 is 13 residues long. Germline loops: CDR1 LGHNA, CDR2 YSLEER. V was pared by 0 bases and J by 7 bases, with 4 bases between. The CDR3 DNA sequence: TGCGCCAGCAGCCAAGAGTCGAATTCACCCCTCCACTTT. This gives the protein CASSQESNSPLHF.

V gene TRBV5-1 combines with J gene TRBJ2-1, with 7 bases that match TRBD1. Germline CDR1 and CDR2: SGHRS and YFSETQ. With V trimmed by 2 bases and J by 14 bases, 7 bases remained unmatched. This CDR3 is 12 amino acids long. CDR3 protein: CASSFGQAGEFF. The CDR3 DNA follows: TGCGCCAGCAGCTTCGGACAGGCCGGAGAGTTCTTC.

CDR3 nucleotide sequence: TGTGCCAGTAGTTTCGACTCGCGGACAGGGGGGGCGAGCACTGAAGCTTTCTTT. Protein product: CASSFDSRTGGASTEAFF. The genes are TRBV19 and TRBJ1-1; TRBD1 matches at 10 bases. This CDR3 comprises 18 residues. Losses at the gene ends were 5 bases for V and 4 bases for J; bases not matched to a gene: 16. Germline V lookup: CDR1 LNHDA, CDR2 SQIVND (reference sequence).

On this clone itself: At one of its ends the junction is not consistent with the germline gene, which may arise from a read error. V usage is TRBV7-9 and J usage is TRBJ2-7; the D is unclear. Germline CDR1 is SEHNR and CDR2 is FQNEAQ (reference sequence). The length of the CDR3 is 12 residues. The CDR3 coding sequence is TGTTCCAGCAGCTCCCTCCCCAGCGAGCAGTACTTC. It specifies CSSSSLPSEQYF.

This clone was observed a few times. The chain joins TRBV5-6 to TRBJ2-2; the D gene is possibly TRBD1 (6 bases). The CDR3 consists of 14 residues. V was clipped by 0 bases and J by 7 bases, with 10 bases between them. Germline loops: CDR1 SGHDT, CDR2 YYEEEE. The CDR3 bases are TGTGCCAGCAGCTTGGGTAGGGGGATCGGGGAGCTGTTTTTT. The encoded protein is CASSLGRGIGELFF. The complete variable domain, with remaining parts taken from reference TRBV5-6 and TRBJ2-2, reads DAGVTQSPTHLIKTRGQQVTLRCSPKSGHDTVSWYQQALGQGPQFIFQYYEEEERQRGNFPDRFSGHQFPNYSSELNVNALLLGDSALYLCASSLGRGIGELFFGEGSRLTVL.

The chain recombines TRBV2 with TRBJ2-2; maybe TRBD1 (5 bases). V was shortened by 5 bases and J by 6 bases, with 13 bases between the two germline ends. The germline gives CDR1 SNHLY, CDR2 FYNNEI. The CDR3 is 14 residues long. The CDR3 spells CASSNSLGAGELFF. The CDR3 DNA is TGTGCCAGCAGTAATAGTCTAGGGGCCGGGGAGCTGTTTTTT.

This CDR3 is CASSLVGEAGEQFF. The DNA for the CDR3 is TGCGCCAGCAGCTTGGTGGGGGAGGCGGGAGAGCAGTTCTTC. The chain couples TRBV5-1 to TRBJ2-1, with D possibly matching TRBD2 (6 bases). This CDR3 region has 14 residues. CDR1 and CDR2 (germline): SGHRS, YFSETQ. V was trimmed by 0 bases and J by 10 bases, leaving 14 bases between them. The whole variable domain, remainder taken from reference TRBV5-1 and TRBJ2-1, is KAGVTQTPRYLIKTRGQQVTLSCSPISGHRSVSWYQQTPGQGLQFLFEYFSETQRNKGNFPGRFSGRQFSNSRSEMNVSTLELGDSALYLCASSLVGEAGEQFFGPGTRLTVL.

This sequence joins TRBV7-2 and TRBJ2-2; 7 bases fit TRBD1. Germline lookup yields CDR1 SGHTA and CDR2 FQGNSA. The CDR3 spans 16 residues. After removal of 1 base from V and 4 bases from J, the junction contained 6 bases not matched to a gene. Here the CDR3 reads CASSLGSGQLTGELFF. DNA for the CDR3: TGTGCCAGCAGCTTAGGGTCGGGACAGCTCACCGGGGAGCTGTTTTTT.

V is TRBV15 and J is TRBJ2-7; the match to TRBD1 covers 9 bases. The CDR3 is 15 amino acids. The V segment lost 5 bases and the J segment 3 bases; nucleotides outside the gene matches: 8. From germline, CDR1 is LNHNV and CDR2 YYDKDF (reference sequence). CDR3 in amino acids: CATSRGGQGLYEQYF. DNA of the CDR3: TGTGCCACCAGCCGTGGGGGACAGGGCCTCTACGAGCAGTACTTC. The full variable domain, in which reference TRBV15 and TRBJ2-7 provide the parts outside the CDR3, is DAMVIQNPRYQVTQFGKPVTLSCSQTLNHNVMYWYQQKSSQAPKLLFHYYDKDFNNEADTPDNFQSRRPNTSFCFLDIRSPGLGDTAMYLCATSRGGQGLYEQYFGPGTRLTVT.